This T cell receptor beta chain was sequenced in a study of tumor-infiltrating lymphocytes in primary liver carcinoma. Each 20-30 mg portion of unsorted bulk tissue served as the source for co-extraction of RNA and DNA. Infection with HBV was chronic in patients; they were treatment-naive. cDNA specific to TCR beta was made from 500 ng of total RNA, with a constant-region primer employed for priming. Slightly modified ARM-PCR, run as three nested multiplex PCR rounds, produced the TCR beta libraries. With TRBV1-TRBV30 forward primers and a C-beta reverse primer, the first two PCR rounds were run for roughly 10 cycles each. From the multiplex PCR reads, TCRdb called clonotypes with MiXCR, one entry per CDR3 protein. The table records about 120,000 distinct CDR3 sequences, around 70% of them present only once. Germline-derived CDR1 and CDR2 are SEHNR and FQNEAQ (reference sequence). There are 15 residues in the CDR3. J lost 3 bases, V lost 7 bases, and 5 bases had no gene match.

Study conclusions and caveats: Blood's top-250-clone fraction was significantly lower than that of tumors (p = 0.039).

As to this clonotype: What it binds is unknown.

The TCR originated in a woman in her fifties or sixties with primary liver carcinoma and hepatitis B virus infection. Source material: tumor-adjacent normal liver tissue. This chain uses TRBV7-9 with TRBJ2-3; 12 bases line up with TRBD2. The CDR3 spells CASTLTSGGTDTQYF. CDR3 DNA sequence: TGTGCCAGCACGCTGACTAGCGGGGGAACAGATACGCAGTATTTT.